The source of this TCR beta chain is a study of blood T cell repertoires in COVID-19 (dated by TCRdb to 2018 to 2020). For context, the study as a whole: Collaborator samples came from the United States, Italy and Spain and covered acute and convalescent phases of COVID-19. The material from the prospective study consisted of cDNA or gDNA derived from T cells, B-cell-depleted T cells, or PBMCs. Subjects who had been exposed to COVID-19, were actively infected with it, or had recovered from it provided the deeply sampled blood TCRbeta repertoires that made up the dataset. A freely available public database, intended as a resource for researchers studying the immune response to SARS-CoV-2, is where the repertoires were released. Samples came from the ongoing ImmuneRACE study (first 160 participants) plus 1,254 subjects from 6 global collaborators. The sample metadata nearly always contained a de-identified subject ID, COVID-19 status, age in years and sex. Where available, HLA class I and class II types were obtained from metadata supplied by the sample provider rather than from assay-based typing. Summary of the overall study and its limitations: How much clinical and demographic metadata was included differed by source and by participant, and the metadata was provided uncurated.

V has 3 bases trimmed and J has 3 bases trimmed; junction bases matching no gene number 6. Per the germline V gene, MGHDK is the CDR1 and SYGVNS is the CDR2. The CDR3 starts with the cysteine, ends with the phenylalanine, and has 16 residues. The entry retains the CDR3 DNA only, 48 bases that are in frame from base 1. The immunoSEQ Assay, a bias-controlled multiplex PCR, was used to amplify TCRbeta CDR3 regions from genomic DNA. The study's own analysis went as follows. The number of nucleated cells in each sample was estimated from the amplification of reference gene primers within the assay. To quantify the absolute abundance of each unique TCRbeta CDR3 rearrangement, sequence reads were collapsed and filtered. For each sample, productive Simpson clonality was calculated as the square root of Simpson's diversity index over productive rearrangements. TCRdb took this table from immuneACCESS and kept in-frame rearrangements with V and J called. Such tables lack part of the clones; where checked against another copy, unresolved V genes explain under half of the gap, and the rest is unexplained. V and J calls plus clone size are reproduced from that table; the DNA served to infer D and trimming. This sample gives approximately 70,000 clones in total; about nine tenths of them show up just once. Around 13% of the sample lies in the top ten.

Note on this clone: What antigen it recognizes has not been identified. Base-call qualities are not available, and no considerably larger clone is one nucleotide away.

The collaborating institutions used their own protocols to collect whole blood in K2EDTA tubes. Collaborator samples were shipped for TCRbeta analysis as frozen whole blood, isolated PBMCs, or DNA extracted from either sample type. This receptor was taken from a woman aged 55-69 years with acute or convalescent COVID-19. The sequenced material came from peripheral blood. Here the chain combines TRBV25-1 and TRBJ2-3; TRBD2 agrees with 10 junctional bases. The DNA sequence is TGTGCCAGCAGTGATTCTAGCGGGGGCGCGACAGATACGCAGTATTTT. Translated, it reads CASSDSSGGATDTQYF.